This is a list of T cell receptor beta chains from one sample in a study of T cells after yellow fever vaccination. TCRdb independently ran MiXCR on the 5' RACE reads; one entry per CDR3 protein. In the table there are a few hundred thousand distinct CDR3 sequences, 3% to 4.5% of which are singletons. Sample: PBMCs, taken 5 days after the yellow fever booster vaccination. These receptors were taken from a man aged 18-30 years who received the YFV17D yellow fever vaccine. Each CDR3 is given with its conserved first and last residue. The order of the fields is clone size, V gene, J gene, D gene, CDR3 DNA, CDR3 protein. D genes are given only for firm matches. Some rows have no size entry. The others give once, few or many, or a class for an expanded clone.

clone_size: few; v_call: TRBV20-1; j_call: TRBJ2-7; d_call: TRBD1; cdr3_nt: TGCAGTGCTCCCGGGACAGGGGGCGACGAGCAGTACTTC; cdr3_aa: CSAPGTGGDEQYF
clone_size: many; v_call: TRBV7-2; j_call: TRBJ1-5; d_call: .; cdr3_nt: TGTGCCAGCAGCCCCGTGGGGGATGTGCGACAGCCCCAGCATTTT; cdr3_aa: CASSPVGDVRQPQHF
clone_size: many; v_call: TRBV4-1; j_call: TRBJ2-5; d_call: TRBD2; cdr3_nt: TGCGCCAGCAGCCACCCAGGGACTAGCGGGGCCAAGACCCAGTACTTC; cdr3_aa: CASSHPGTSGAKTQYF
clone_size: few; v_call: TRBV4-2; j_call: TRBJ1-5; d_call: .; cdr3_nt: TGTGCCAGCAGCCAAGAAGCACGTCAGCCCCAGCATTTT; cdr3_aa: CASSQEARQPQHF
clone_size: many; v_call: TRBV12-3/TRBV12-4; j_call: TRBJ2-1; d_call: .; cdr3_nt: TGTGCCAGCAGTTTAGAGATAGGGTGGAATGAGCAGTTCTTC; cdr3_aa: CASSLEIGWNEQFF
clone_size: .; v_call: TRBV20-1; j_call: TRBJ2-3; d_call: .; cdr3_nt: TGCAGTGCTAGGGTGAGCACAGATACGCAGTATTTT; cdr3_aa: CSARVSTDTQYF
clone_size: once; v_call: TRBV27; j_call: TRBJ2-3; d_call: .; cdr3_nt: TGTGCCAGCAGTTTAAGCTTACGGGACACAGATACGCAGTATTTT; cdr3_aa: CASSLSLRDTDTQYF
clone_size: few; v_call: TRBV29-1; j_call: TRBJ2-1; d_call: .; cdr3_nt: TGCAGCGTGGGGAAGTACAATGAGCAGTTCTTC; cdr3_aa: CSVGKYNEQFF
clone_size: .; v_call: TRBV9; j_call: TRBJ1-2; d_call: .; cdr3_nt: TGTGCCAGCAGCCAATATGGCAGGGAAGGGGATGGCTACACCTTC; cdr3_aa: CASSQYGREGDGYTF
clone_size: .; v_call: TRBV6-2/TRBV6-3; j_call: TRBJ1-6; d_call: .; cdr3_nt: TGTGCCAGCAGTTACTACCGGCTCCTTCGCAGCTCACCCCTCCACTTT; cdr3_aa: CASSYYRLLRSSPLHF
clone_size: .; v_call: TRBV10-3; j_call: TRBJ2-3; d_call: .; cdr3_nt: TGTGCCATGGGGGCGGGGGGCACAGATACGCAGTATTTT; cdr3_aa: CAMGAGGTDTQYF